This record covers a single T cell receptor beta chain. It lacks a known antigen. Base qualities are not provided; no much larger clone lies one nucleotide away. V ends up 0 bases short and J 3 bases short, with an unmatched junction base count of 3. CDR1 and CDR2 were assigned from the germline V gene as SGDLS and YYNGEE. The CDR3 sequence holds 15 residues, the cysteine and phenylalanine included. Only the CDR3 part of the read is kept: 45 bases, read in frame from the first base. High-throughput TCR beta sequencing profiled peripheral blood CD8+ and CD4+ T cells from healthy donors, Susac syndrome patients and multiple sclerosis patients. The Susac syndrome patients fulfilled recently defined diagnostic criteria for definite or probable disease. CD8+ TEMRA cells were enriched by FACS, while bulk CD8+ and CD4+ T cells were purified by magnetic negative isolation. Blood was drawn into EDTA tubes, processed within 24 hours, and PBMCs were isolated by density gradient centrifugation. PBMCs intended for TCR sequencing were cryopreserved in liquid nitrogen and were subsequently thawed in a 37 degrees C water bath. The sorted or isolated CD4+, CD8+ and CD8+ TEMRA cells had a purity of 90% or higher.

This record comes from a study of CD8 T cells in Susac syndrome (dated by TCRdb to about 2019). Turning to the overall study: Of the Susac syndrome patients who were sequenced, under 10 were in clinical remission while roughly six had clinically active disease. Repertoire sequencing was used to test whether CD8+ T cell activation and differentiation in Susac syndrome was antigen driven. At the time of blood withdrawal, Susac syndrome patients were either therapy-naive, taking corticosteroids (with some also receiving IVIg), or on IVIg alone. Clonality of the CD8+ T cell repertoire was compared between about a dozen healthy donors, approximately 14 Susac syndrome patients and some 15 multiple sclerosis patients.

RNA was extracted with the RNeasy kit and 0.5 to 1 ug was reverse transcribed using random hexamers. The immunoSEQ multiplex PCR assay, which covers 54 Vbeta and 13 Jbeta segments, was used to amplify TCR beta CDR3 regions. PCR amplification bias was corrected using a synthetic template baseline for primer optimization and computational correction. The paper's processing steps were these. Reads were annotated to V, D and J genes according to IMGT and were analyzed with immunoSEQ Analyzer, with only productive sequences retained. Clonality was computed as one minus Shannon entropy normalized by log2 of the number of productive unique sequences. Public and private clones were assessed among the 100 most prevalent clones of each patient and control. Clones were defined as Susac-specific if absent from the healthy and MS cohorts, from 1052 published viral clones and from other ImmuneACCESS disease sequences. TCRdb's own reprocessing of the public reads used fastp at Q25 and MiXCR and kept productive beta chains. Under each unique CDR3 protein, matching rows form one entry showing the most common genes and DNA. TCRdb's processing, not the study's, gives the V and J calls here. For this sample the table gives roughly 100,000 distinct CDR3 sequences, of which roughly 94% were detected only once. The biggest ten clones account for roughly 0.43% of the sample.

On the study overall, not on this receptor specifically: The number of individuals in the TCR sequencing and HLA analysis was recognized as being relatively small. CD8+ repertoires in Susac syndrome showed clonal expansion, which was highest in CD8+ TEMRA cells and was greater in clinically active patients than in remitting patients. Looking at Susac-specific public clones, the researchers identified about 15 in the total CD8+ repertoire and roughly 5 in the CD8+ TEMRA repertoire.

The source is a human donor with Susac syndrome. The rearrangement combines TRBV9 with TRBJ2-1, with 7 central nucleotides matching TRBD2. The sequencing input was CD8+ T cells from PBMCs. CDR3 region: CASSVGPGGYNEQFF. DNA sequence: TGTGCCAGCAGCGTAGGTCCGGGGGGCTACAATGAGCAGTTCTTC.